The 7 T cell receptor beta chains below were found in one sample sequenced in a study of blood T cell repertoires in COVID-19. The repertoire was sequenced with immunoSEQ multiplex PCR; TCRdb's copy has only in-frame clones and lacks some. The table has about 210,000 clones, over 75% seen once. Sequenced: peripheral blood. The receptors were sampled from a middle-aged woman with acute or convalescent COVID-19.

This rearrangement joins TRBV30 to TRBJ2-7; TRBD2 might be the D (6 bases). The J call may be faulty, since TRBJ2-5 better matches the DNA end. CDR3 length: 11 amino acids. Per germline, CDR1 GTSNPN and CDR2 SVGIG (reference sequence). CDR3 sequence: CAWSGGETQYF. DNA for the CDR3: TGTGCCTGGAGCGGAGGGGAGACCCAGTACTTC.

The chain recombines TRBV6-4 with TRBJ2-1, with TRBD1 matching 7 bases. CDR3 length equals 19 residues. V was pared by 6 bases and J by 0 bases, with 17 bases of the junction left unmatched. Looked up from germline, CDR1 is MRHNA and CDR2 is SNTAGT. The CDR3 spells CASRPFSDRASGSYNEQFF. The CDR3 DNA reads TGTGCCAGCAGGCCCTTCTCCGACAGGGCCTCGGGCTCCTACAATGAGCAGTTCTTC.

V gene TRBV4-1 combines with J gene TRBJ2-2; 9 nucleotides align to TRBD1. The germline CDR1 and CDR2 sequences are MGHRA and YSYEKL. Losses at the gene ends were 0 bases for V and 1 base for J; bases not matched to a gene: 3. CDR3 length equals 17 residues. CDR3 in amino acids: CASSQDVGQGNTGELFF. The CDR3 nucleotides are TGCGCCAGCAGCCAAGATGTGGGACAGGGGAACACCGGGGAGCTGTTTTTT.

The chain links TRBV2 to TRBJ1-5; D call uncertain. The germline gives CDR1 SNHLY, CDR2 FYNNEI. The CDR3 runs to 15 residues. Trimming removed 0 bases at V and 0 bases at J, with 6 bases between. CDR3 nucleotide sequence: TGTGCCAGCAGTGAAGCGTCGGTTAGCAATCAGCCCCAGCATTTT. The encoded protein is CASSEASVSNQPQHF. The variable domain in full, completed from reference TRBV2 and TRBJ1-5, reads EPEVTQTPSHQVTQMGQEVILRCVPISNHLYFYWYRQILGQKVEFLVSFYNNEISEKSEIFDDQFSVERPDGSNFTLKIRSTKLEDSAMYFCASSEASVSNQPQHFGDGTRLSIL.

V and J are TRBV29-1 and TRBJ1-2; TRBD1 matches at 7 bases. V was pared by 4 bases and J by 4 bases, with 3 bases of the junction left unmatched. The length of the CDR3 is 12 residues. The germline CDR1 and CDR2 sequences are SQVTM and ANQGSEA. The CDR3 coding sequence is TGCAGCGTTGGGACAGGCTCCTATGGCTACACCTTC. Protein sequence: CSVGTGSYGYTF.

The V call is TRBV6-5, the J call TRBJ2-2; 9 bases line up with TRBD1. This CDR3 comprises 14 residues. Germline V gene data show CDR1 as MNHEY and CDR2 as SVGAGI. The V and J ends lost 6 bases and 5 bases, in that order; junction bases with no gene match: 4. CDR3 DNA sequence: TGTGCCAGCAGGGACGGGACAGGGACCGGGGAGCTGTTTTTT. This encodes CASRDGTGTGELFF.

The chain combines TRBV6-5 with TRBJ1-4; D uncertain. V gave up 7 bases and J gave up 6 bases, with 15 bases separating them. The CDR3 is made up of 14 amino acids. From germline, CDR1 is MNHEY and CDR2 SVGAGI. DNA for the CDR3: TGTGCCAGCACCGATTCGACTGGTTATGAAAAACTGTTTTTT. It translates to CASTDSTGYEKLFF.